The clone carrying this T cell receptor beta chain has a handful of counts. Its matching antigen is unknown. One entry per CDR3 protein results from TCRdb running MiXCR on the reads. This sample yields just under 500,000 distinct CDR3 sequences, of which around 35% are seen a single time; roughly 15% belongs to the top ten. The source of the sample is a study of T cell repertoires in cytomegalovirus infection. Turning to the study itself: In public TCR beta signatures, there were indications of both CMV infection and matching HLA type.

Study-level findings and limits: Dominant in the ex vivo response were TCR beta clonotypes restricted by HLA-C and specific for CMV.

The TCR sequence derives from a human donor in good health (CMV status not recorded). Some clones in this sample may be carry-over from other donors' samples. The sequencing used cultured PBMCs, collected from culture after CMV antigen stimulation.

CDR3 sequence reads: CASTTAHNYGYTF. The CDR3 DNA follows: TGTGCCAGCACGACAGCACATAACTATGGCTACACCTTC. The chain carries TRBV7-2 and TRBJ1-2; D may be TRBD1 (5 bases). Germline-derived CDR1 and CDR2 are SGHTA and FQGNSA. V lost 7 bases, J lost 1 base, and 10 bases lay in between. The CDR3 length is 13 residues.